This T cell receptor (beta chain) derives from a study of Ad26.COV2.S vaccination and SARS-CoV-2 variants. General study points: Placebo recipients trailed vaccine recipients in spike-specific TCR breadth. From the TCR breadth and depth analyses, total T cell responses may have been underestimated. Vaccine and placebo recipients had similar non-spike TCR breadth.

Germline CDR1 is SGHVS and CDR2 is FQNEAQ. V dropped 1 base and J dropped 1; count of bases not matched to a gene: 8. The CDR3 sequence is 18 residues long. Here immunoSEQ multiplex PCR was the method, and the copy in TCRdb shows in-frame clones only, minus some. The repertoire holds about 680,000 clones, with about 90% as singletons. This clone was observed once. Its specificity is unknown. The treatment here: over 15 received Ad26.COV2.S at low or high dose, single or two shots; about 5 received placebo; per-sample allocation not given. Samples were taken on day 63 after the first vaccine or placebo injection. Donation came from an adult in Boston who was aged 18-55 years.

This specimen was peripheral blood, taken in a trial of Ad26.COV2.S vaccine versus placebo. The origin of this receptor is a person between 18 and 65 years old who received the Ad26.COV2.S COVID-19 vaccine or a placebo. The J gene is TRBJ2-2, the V gene TRBV7-8, with 8 bases that match TRBD2. The CDR3 coding sequence is TGTGCCAGCAGCTTAGAGTCGTGGCTAGCGGGGAACACCGGGGAGCTGTTTTTT. Translated: CASSLESWLAGNTGELFF.